This T cell receptor (beta chain) was observed in a study of T cells in narcolepsy. The data were produced by immunoSEQ multiplex PCR, yet TCRdb's version contains in-frame clones alone and is incomplete. The sample carries around 24,000 clones, approximately 84% recorded once. CDR1 and CDR2 from the germline V gene are LNHDA and SQIVND (reference sequence). V was trimmed by 4 bases and J by 8 bases, leaving 18 bases between them. This CDR3 comprises 15 residues. This clone was found once. The chain recombines TRBV19 with TRBJ2-4; maybe TRBD1 (6 bases). The clonotype was recovered from a human donor with narcolepsy. Source material: CD45RA- memory CD4+ T cells from PBMCs. CDR3 nucleotide sequence: TGTGCCAGTAGTACCCAAAGGGGGAAAGGAGACATTCAGTACTTC. It yields the protein CASSTQRGKGDIQYF.